This TCR beta chain is from a study of cytomegalovirus exposure and HLA in healthy donors. The study's findings and limits: Researchers reported from a later analysis that most CMV-associated TCR beta chains appeared HLA-restricted.

The germline CDR1 and CDR2 sequences are SGHRS and YFSETQ. CDR3 size: 15 residues. The ends lost 0 bases at V and 2 bases at J; junction bases unmatched: 2. On this clone itself: What it binds is unknown.

PCR was performed using 60 Vbeta and 13 Jbeta primers. Repertoires were generated with immunoSEQ multiplex PCR, while TCRdb's copy carries only in-frame clones and drops some. This table has some 150,000 clones, over 60% appearing once. J is TRBJ2-1 and V is TRBV5-1; the match to TRBD2 covers 7 bases. Sequenced sample: PBMCs. This TCR derives from a man in his forties or fifties in good health and CMV-seropositive. For the CDR3, the DNA is TGCGCCAGCAGCTTGGGAAGCGGGGCCTACAATGAGCAGTTCTTC. Its protein is CASSLGSGAYNEQFF.